This passage covers 2 T cell receptor beta chains from one sample sequenced in a study of neurological immune-mediated disorders. Via MiXCR, TCRdb re-called the 5' RACE reads, giving one row per CDR3 protein. The sample includes 65,000 to 80,000 distinct CDR3 sequences, about 5.1% of them seen just once. The sequenced material came from PBMCs. All receptors derive from a woman aged 70-85 years with multiple sclerosis.

This clonotype came up many times. The gene calls are TRBV10-3 and TRBJ2-3, with D uncertain. Germline V gives CDR1 ENHRY, CDR2 SYGVKD. Trimming stripped 2 bases from V and 0 bases from J, with 9 bases between. The CDR3 sequence is 15 residues long. The CDR3 nucleotides are TGTGCCATCAGTGAGGTACAGACTAGCACAGATACGCAGTATTTT. Translating gives CAISEVQTSTDTQYF.

Many counts were recorded for this clonotype. This sequence joins TRBV27 and TRBJ2-2; tentatively, D is TRBD2 (5 bases). From germline, CDR1 is MNHEY and CDR2 SMNVEV (reference sequence). Deletions cut 5 bases from V and 2 bases from J, with 9 bases between. The CDR3 is 14 amino acids. CDR3 residues: CASSLRTNTGELFF. In DNA, the CDR3 is TGTGCCAGCAGTCTAAGGACTAACACCGGGGAGCTGTTTTTT.